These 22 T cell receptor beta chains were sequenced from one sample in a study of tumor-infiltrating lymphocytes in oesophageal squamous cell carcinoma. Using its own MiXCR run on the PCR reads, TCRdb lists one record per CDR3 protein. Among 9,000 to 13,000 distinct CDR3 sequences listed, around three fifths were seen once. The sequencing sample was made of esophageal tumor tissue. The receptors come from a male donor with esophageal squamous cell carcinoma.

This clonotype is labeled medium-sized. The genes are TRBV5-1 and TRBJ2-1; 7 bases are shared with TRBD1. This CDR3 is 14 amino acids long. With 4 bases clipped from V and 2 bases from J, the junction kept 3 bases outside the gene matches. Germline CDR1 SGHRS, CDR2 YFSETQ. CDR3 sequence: CASSPGTAYNEQFF. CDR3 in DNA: TGCGCCAGCAGCCCAGGGACAGCCTACAATGAGCAGTTCTTC.

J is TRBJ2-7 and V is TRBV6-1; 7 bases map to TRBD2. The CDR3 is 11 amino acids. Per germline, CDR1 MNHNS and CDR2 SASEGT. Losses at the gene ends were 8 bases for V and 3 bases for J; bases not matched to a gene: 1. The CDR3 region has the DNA TGTGCCAGCCGGGGGGTCTACGAGCAGTACTTC. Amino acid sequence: CASRGVYEQYF.

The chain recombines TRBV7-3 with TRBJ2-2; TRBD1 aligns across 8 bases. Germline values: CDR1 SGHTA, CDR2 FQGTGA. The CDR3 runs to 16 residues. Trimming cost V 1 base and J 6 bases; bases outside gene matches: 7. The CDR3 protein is CASSLNPGGQSGELFF. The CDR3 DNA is TGTGCCAGCAGCTTAAACCCAGGGGGCCAATCCGGGGAGCTGTTTTTT.

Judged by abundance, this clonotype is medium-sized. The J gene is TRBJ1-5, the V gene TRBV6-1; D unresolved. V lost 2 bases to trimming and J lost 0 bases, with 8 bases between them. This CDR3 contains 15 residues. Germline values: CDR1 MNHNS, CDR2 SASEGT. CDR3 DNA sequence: TGTGCCAGCAGTGAACCCAACTATAGCAATCAGCCCCAGCATTTT. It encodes CASSEPNYSNQPQHF.

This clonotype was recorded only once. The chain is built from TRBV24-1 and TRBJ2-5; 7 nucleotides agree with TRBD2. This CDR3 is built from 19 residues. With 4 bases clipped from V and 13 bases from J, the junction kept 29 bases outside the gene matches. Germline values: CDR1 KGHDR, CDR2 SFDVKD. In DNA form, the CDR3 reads TGTGCCACCAGTGAGTTGACCCCCCCTAGCGGCCCTAACACCGGGGAGCTGTACTTC. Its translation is CATSELTPPSGPNTGELYF.

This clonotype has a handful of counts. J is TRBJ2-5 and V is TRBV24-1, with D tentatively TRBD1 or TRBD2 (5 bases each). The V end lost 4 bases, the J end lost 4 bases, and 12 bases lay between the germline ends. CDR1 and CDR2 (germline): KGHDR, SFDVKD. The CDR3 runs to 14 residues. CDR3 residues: CATSETGTGETQYF. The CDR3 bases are TGTGCCACCAGTGAGACCGGGACCGGAGAGACCCAGTACTTC.

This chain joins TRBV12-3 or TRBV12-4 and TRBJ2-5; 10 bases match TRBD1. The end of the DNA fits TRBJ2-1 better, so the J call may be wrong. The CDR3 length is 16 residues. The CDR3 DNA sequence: TGTGCCAGCAGCCCAAGGGGGGGACAGGGGATCAATGAGCAGTTCTTC. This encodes CASSPRGGQGINEQFF.

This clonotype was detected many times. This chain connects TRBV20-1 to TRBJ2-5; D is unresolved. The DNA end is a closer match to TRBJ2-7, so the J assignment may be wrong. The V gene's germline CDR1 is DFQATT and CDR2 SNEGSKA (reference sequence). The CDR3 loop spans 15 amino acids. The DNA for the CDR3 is TGCAGTGCTAGAGATAACTACCAACCCTCCTACGAGCAGTACTTC. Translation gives CSARDNYQPSYEQYF.

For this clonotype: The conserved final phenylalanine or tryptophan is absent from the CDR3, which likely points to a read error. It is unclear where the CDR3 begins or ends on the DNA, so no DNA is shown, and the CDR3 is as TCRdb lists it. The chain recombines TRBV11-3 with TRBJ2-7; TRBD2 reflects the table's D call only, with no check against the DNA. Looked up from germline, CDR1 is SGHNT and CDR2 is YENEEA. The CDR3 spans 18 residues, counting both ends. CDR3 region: CASSLDSGRTLDEQYFGS.

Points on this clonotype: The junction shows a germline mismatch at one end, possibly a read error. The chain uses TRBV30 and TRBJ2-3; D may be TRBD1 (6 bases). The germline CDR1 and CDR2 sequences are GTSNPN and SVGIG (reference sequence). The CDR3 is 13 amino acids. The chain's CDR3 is CALLWTANSPLHF. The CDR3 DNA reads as TGTGCCCTCCTGTGGACAGCAAATTCACCCCTCCACTTC.

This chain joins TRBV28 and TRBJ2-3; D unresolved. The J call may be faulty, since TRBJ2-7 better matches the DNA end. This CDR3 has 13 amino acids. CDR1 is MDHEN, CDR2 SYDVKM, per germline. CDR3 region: CASSSLIPYEQYF. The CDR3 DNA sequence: TGTGCCAGCAGTTCCCTAATACCCTACGAGCAGTACTTC.

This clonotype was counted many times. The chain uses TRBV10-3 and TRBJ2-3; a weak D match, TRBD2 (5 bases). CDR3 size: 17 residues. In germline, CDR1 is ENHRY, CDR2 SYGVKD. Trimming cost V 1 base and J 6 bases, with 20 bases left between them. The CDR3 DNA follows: TGTGCCATCAGTGAGTGGCAACCCCTTAGGCGCGGGGATACGCAGTATTTT. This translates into CAISEWQPLRRGDTQYF.

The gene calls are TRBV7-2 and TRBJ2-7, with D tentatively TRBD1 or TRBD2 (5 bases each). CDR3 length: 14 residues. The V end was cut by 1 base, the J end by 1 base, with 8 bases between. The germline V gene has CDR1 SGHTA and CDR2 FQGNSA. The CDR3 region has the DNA TGTGCCAGCAGCTTAGTAGAGGGGTCCTACGAGCAGTACTTC. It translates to CASSLVEGSYEQYF.

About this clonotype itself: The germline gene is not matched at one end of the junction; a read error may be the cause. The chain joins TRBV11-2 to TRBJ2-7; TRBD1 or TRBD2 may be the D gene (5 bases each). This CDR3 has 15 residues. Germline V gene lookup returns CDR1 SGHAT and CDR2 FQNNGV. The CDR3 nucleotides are TGTGCCAGCAGCTTAGGACCAGGGAACACCGGGGAGCTGTACTTC. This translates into CASSLGPGNTGELYF. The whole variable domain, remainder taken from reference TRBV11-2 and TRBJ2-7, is EAGVAQSPRYKIIEKRQSVAFWCNPISGHATLYWYQQILGQGPKLLIQFQNNGVVDDSQLPKDRFSAERLKGVDSTLKIQPAKLEDSAVYLCASSLGPGNTGELYFGPGTRLTVT.

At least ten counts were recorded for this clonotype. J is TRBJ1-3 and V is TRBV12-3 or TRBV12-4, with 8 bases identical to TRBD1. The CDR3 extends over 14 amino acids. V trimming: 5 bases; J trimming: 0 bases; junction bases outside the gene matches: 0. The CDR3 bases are TGTGCCAGCAGTGACAGGGGCTCTGGAAACACCATATATTTT. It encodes CASSDRGSGNTIYF.

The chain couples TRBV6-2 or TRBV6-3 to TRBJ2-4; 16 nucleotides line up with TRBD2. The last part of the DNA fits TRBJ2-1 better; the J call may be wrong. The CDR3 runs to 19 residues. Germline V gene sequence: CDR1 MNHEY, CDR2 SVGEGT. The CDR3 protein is CASSSPPGLAGGVAYEQFF. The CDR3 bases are TGTGCCAGCAGTTCCCCCCCGGGACTAGCGGGAGGGGTGGCTTATGAGCAGTTCTTC.

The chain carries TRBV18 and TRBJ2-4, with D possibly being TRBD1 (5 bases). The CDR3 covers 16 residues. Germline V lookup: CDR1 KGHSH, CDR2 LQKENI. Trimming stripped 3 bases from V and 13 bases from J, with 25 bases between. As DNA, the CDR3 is TGTGCCAGCTCACCGACCAGGGCCAATACTGGCAATGAGCAGTACTTC. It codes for CASSPTRANTGNEQYF. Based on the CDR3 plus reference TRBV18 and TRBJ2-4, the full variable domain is NAGVMQNPRHLVRRRGQEARLRCSPMKGHSHVYWYRQLPEEGLKFMVYLQKENIIDESGMPKERFSAEFPKEGPSILRIQQVVRGDSAAYFCASSPTRANTGNEQYFGAGTRLSVL.

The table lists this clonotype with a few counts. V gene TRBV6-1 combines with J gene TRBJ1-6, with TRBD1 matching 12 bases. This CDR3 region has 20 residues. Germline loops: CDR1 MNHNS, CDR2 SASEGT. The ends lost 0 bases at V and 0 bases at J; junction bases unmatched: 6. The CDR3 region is CASSEAGQGARSSYNSPLHF. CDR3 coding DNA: TGTGCCAGCAGTGAAGCGGGACAGGGGGCCCGGAGCTCCTATAATTCACCCCTCCACTTT.

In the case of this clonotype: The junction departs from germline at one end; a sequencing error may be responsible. The CDR3 region is CASSLEQGGYNEQFF. The CDR3 coding sequence is TGTGCCAGCAGCTTAGAACAGGGGGGTTACAATGAGCAGTTCTTT. The V and J genes are TRBV11-3 and TRBJ2-3, with 8 bases aligning to TRBD1. The CDR3 consists of 15 residues. Germline values: CDR1 SGHNT, CDR2 YENEEA.

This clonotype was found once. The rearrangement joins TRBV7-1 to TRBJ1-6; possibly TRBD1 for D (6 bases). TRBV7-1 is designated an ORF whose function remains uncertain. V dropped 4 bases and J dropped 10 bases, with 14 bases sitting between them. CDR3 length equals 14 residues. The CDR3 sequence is CASSYRVRGSPLHF. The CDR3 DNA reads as TGTGCCAGCAGCTACAGGGTTCGGGGGTCACCCCTCCACTTT.

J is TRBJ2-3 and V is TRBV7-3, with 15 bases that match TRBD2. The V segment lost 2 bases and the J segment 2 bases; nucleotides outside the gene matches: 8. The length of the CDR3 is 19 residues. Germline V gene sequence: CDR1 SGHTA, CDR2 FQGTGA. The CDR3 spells CASSLGAGTSGGPTDTQYF. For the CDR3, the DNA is TGTGCCAGCAGCTTAGGGGCCGGGACTAGCGGGGGGCCCACAGATACGCAGTATTTT.

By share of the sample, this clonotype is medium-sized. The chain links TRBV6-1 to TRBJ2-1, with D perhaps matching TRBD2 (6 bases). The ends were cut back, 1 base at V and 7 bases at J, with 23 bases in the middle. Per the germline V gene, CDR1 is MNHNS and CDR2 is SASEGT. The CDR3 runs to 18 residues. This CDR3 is CASSEGGEPGPRGNEQFF. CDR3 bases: TGTGCCAGCAGTGAAGGGGGGGAGCCCGGACCAAGGGGAAATGAGCAGTTCTTC.